This T cell receptor beta chain was captured in a study of cytomegalovirus exposure and HLA in healthy donors. Study information: Caucasian-associated ancestry cluster membership applied to about 77% of 398 genotyped donors. Study conclusions and caveats: The authors assumed roughly uniform sequencing depth across donors for presence/absence analyses. The study found most TCR sequences rare, yet found some public TCRs in many donors. Later work associated roughly 17,000 TCR beta sequences with HLA alleles at 0.05 false discovery rate.

This clone came up once. The antigen is not known. PCR was performed using 60 Vbeta and 13 Jbeta primers. Some clones are missing from TCRdb's copy, which holds only in-frame ones; the method was immunoSEQ multiplex PCR. The repertoire holds some 150,000 clones, with roughly 79% as singletons. The origin of this receptor is a male donor in good health and CMV-seronegative. The specimen sequenced was PBMCs.

The CDR3: CASSVDWSANEKLFF. The CDR3 coding sequence is TGTGCCAGCTCGGTCGACTGGTCGGCTAATGAAAAACTGTTTTTT. V usage is TRBV18 and J usage is TRBJ1-4; D ambiguous. CDR3 size: 15 residues. Looked up from germline, CDR1 is KGHSH and CDR2 is LQKENI. With 6 bases removed from V and 3 bases from J, the gap between germline ends came to 14 bases.